Sequencing of this TCR beta chain was carried out in a study of T cells in tuberculosis. V gave up 4 bases and J gave up 0 bases, with 10 bases separating them. The CDR3 consists of 15 residues. The germline CDR1 and CDR2 sequences are SGHAT and FQNNGV. The data were produced by immunoSEQ multiplex PCR, yet TCRdb's version contains in-frame clones alone and is incomplete. The profile covers under 50,000 clones, with around 94% appearing a single time and around 4.2% taken by the ten largest. Time point specified: new active TB diagnosis, blood taken before or within 7 days of starting treatment. J is TRBJ2-4 and V is TRBV11-2, with D possibly TRBD1 on 5 matching bases. Sequenced material: PBMCs, taken at tuberculosis diagnosis. This TCR was sampled from an adult with tuberculosis. CDR3 coding DNA: TGTGCCAGCAGCTCGACAGAAATAGCCAAAAACATTCAGTACTTC. Amino acid sequence: CASSSTEIAKNIQYF.